This T cell receptor (beta chain) came from a study of shared clonotypes between healthy human individuals. Whole-study findings and limits: It was observed that 4% to 6% of naive CD4 clonotypes were shared across a handful of donors.

CDR1 is SGHDN, CDR2 FVKESK, per germline. V gave up 5 bases and J gave up 4 bases; unmatched junction bases: 6. The CDR3 runs to 15 residues. A remark on this clone: The antigen remains unidentified.

Recent acute infections and vaccinations were absent in the healthy HIV-negative adult donors. Replicate sorted-subset PCRs were loaded with around 200 ng DNA, 30,000 to 35,000 T cell genomes. The protocol was immunoSEQ multiplex PCR, while the TCRdb copy is restricted to in-frame clones and leaves out a portion. This sample has 2,500,000 or so clones, with around 94% found just once. V gene TRBV14 combines with J gene TRBJ2-7; the match to TRBD2 covers 12 bases. This sequence originates from a man in his late teens or twenties in good health. Sequencing was performed on naive CD4+ T cells sorted from blood. Subset given: CD45RA+ positively selected. The CDR3 sequence: CASSSRLAGAYEQYF. DNA for the CDR3: TGTGCCAGCAGCTCCCGACTAGCGGGGGCTTACGAGCAGTACTTC.